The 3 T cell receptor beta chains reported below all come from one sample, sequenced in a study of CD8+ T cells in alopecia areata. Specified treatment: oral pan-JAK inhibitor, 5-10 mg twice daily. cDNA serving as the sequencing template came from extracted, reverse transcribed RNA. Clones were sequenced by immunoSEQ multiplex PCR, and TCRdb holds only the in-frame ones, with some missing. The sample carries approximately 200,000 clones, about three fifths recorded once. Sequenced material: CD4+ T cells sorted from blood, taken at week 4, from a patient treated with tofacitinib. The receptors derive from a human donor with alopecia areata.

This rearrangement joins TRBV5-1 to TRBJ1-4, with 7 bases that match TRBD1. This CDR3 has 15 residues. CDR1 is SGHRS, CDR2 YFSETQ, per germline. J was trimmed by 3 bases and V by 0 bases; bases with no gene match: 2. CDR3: CASSLEGQPNEKLFF. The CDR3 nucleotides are TGCGCCAGCAGCTTGGAGGGACAGCCTAATGAAAAACTGTTTTTT. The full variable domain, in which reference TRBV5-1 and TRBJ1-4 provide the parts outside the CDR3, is KAGVTQTPRYLIKTRGQQVTLSCSPISGHRSVSWYQQTPGQGLQFLFEYFSETQRNKGNFPGRFSGRQFSNSRSEMNVSTLELGDSALYLCASSLEGQPNEKLFFGSGTQLSVL.

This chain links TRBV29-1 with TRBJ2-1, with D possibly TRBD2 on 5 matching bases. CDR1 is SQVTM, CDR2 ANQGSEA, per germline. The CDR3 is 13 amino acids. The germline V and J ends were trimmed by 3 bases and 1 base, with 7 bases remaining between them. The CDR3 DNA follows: TGCAGCGTTGACCCGGGGTCCTACAATGAGCAGTTCTTC. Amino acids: CSVDPGSYNEQFF.

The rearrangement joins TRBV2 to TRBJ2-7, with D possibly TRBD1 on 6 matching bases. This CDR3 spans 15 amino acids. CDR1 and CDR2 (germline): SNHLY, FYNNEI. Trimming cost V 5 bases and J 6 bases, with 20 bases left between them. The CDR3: CASSSISLRGGEQYF. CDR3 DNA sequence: TGTGCCAGCAGTTCCATCTCTCTGCGAGGGGGCGAGCAGTACTTC.